What follows is one T cell receptor (beta chain) and its context. These data originate in a study of T cells expressing NK-cell markers. Across the study: Obtained from sorted CD3+CD56+NKG2C+, CD3+CD56+NKG2C- and CD3+CD56-NKG2C+ T cells were the TCR beta repertoires.

TCRdb reanalyzed the 5' RACE reads and collapses them to one entry per CDR3 protein, without DNA. Recorded for this sample: fewer than 400,000 distinct CDR3 sequences. CDR1 and CDR2 (germline): MGHRA, YSYEKL. This CDR3 has 13 amino acids. The chain uses TRBV4-1 and TRBJ2-2; absent DNA, TCRdb's TRBD2 call cannot be checked. Sequencing was performed on blood T cells: a sorted CD56 or NKG2C T cell subset, CD4+ or CD8+ T cells, or bulk PBMC T cells (not recorded which). This clonotype was obtained from a woman between 45 and 65 years old in good health. CDR3 sequence: CASSPRGPGELFF.